A selection of T cell receptor beta chains follows, all from one sample in a study of T cell responses to AZD1222 COVID-19 vaccine. Sequenced by immunoSEQ multiplex PCR; TCRdb stores in-frame clones only, minus some. Of more than 150,000 clones in the sample, 70% to 90% were seen once. The sequencing here drew on peripheral blood, taken on day 0 of AZD1222 vaccination. These receptors all stem from an adult in good health. Both conserved end residues are part of each CDR3. Each record gives: J gene, clone size, D gene, V gene, CDR3 DNA, CDR3 protein. D genes are given only for firm matches. The listing skips clone size in some rows; elsewhere it reads once, few, many or a size class.

j_call: TRBJ2-4; clone_size: -; d_call: TRBD1; v_call: TRBV7-9; cdr3_nt: TGTGCCAGCAGCTTAGATGGGACAGGGAGGAAAAACATTCAGTACTTC; cdr3_aa: CASSLDGTGRKNIQYF
j_call: TRBJ2-3; clone_size: -; d_call: -; v_call: TRBV18; cdr3_nt: TGTGCCAGCTCACCCCGGCAAACCGCCACAGATACGCAGTATTTT; cdr3_aa: CASSPRQTATDTQYF
j_call: TRBJ2-3; clone_size: once; d_call: TRBD2; v_call: TRBV6-5; cdr3_nt: TGTGCCAGCAGCGAGTGGTCAGCGGGGGCCGATACGCAGTATTTT; cdr3_aa: CASSEWSAGADTQYF
j_call: TRBJ1-2; clone_size: -; d_call: -; v_call: TRBV29-1; cdr3_nt: TGCAGCGTTGATTTGAACTATGGCTACACCTTC; cdr3_aa: CSVDLNYGYTF
j_call: TRBJ1-2; clone_size: -; d_call: TRBD1; v_call: TRBV19; cdr3_nt: TGTGCCAGTAGTGCGGAGGGACAGGGGGTTGGCACCTTC; cdr3_aa: CASSAEGQGVGTF
j_call: TRBJ2-5; clone_size: -; d_call: -; v_call: TRBV7-9; cdr3_nt: TGTGCCAGCAGCTCAACCGGGGGCGCCCAAGAGACCCAGTACTTC; cdr3_aa: CASSSTGGAQETQYF
j_call: TRBJ1-5; clone_size: -; d_call: -; v_call: TRBV6-7; cdr3_nt: TGTGCCAGCAAGGCTTTGGAGGATAGCAATCAGCCCCAGCATTTT; cdr3_aa: CASKALEDSNQPQHF
j_call: TRBJ2-5; clone_size: -; d_call: -; v_call: TRBV28; cdr3_nt: TGTGCCAGCAGTCCCATTAGCAGGGAGACCCAGTACTTC; cdr3_aa: CASSPISRETQYF
j_call: TRBJ1-2; clone_size: -; d_call: -; v_call: TRBV11-1; cdr3_nt: TGTGCCAGCAGCCCGGACAGCTGGTCGACTTATGGCTACACCTTC; cdr3_aa: CASSPDSWSTYGYTF
j_call: TRBJ1-2; clone_size: -; d_call: -; v_call: TRBV5-1; cdr3_nt: TGCGCCAGCAGTGGGGGGGCCGCGGACTATGGCTACACCTTC; cdr3_aa: CASSGGAADYGYTF
j_call: TRBJ2-1; clone_size: -; d_call: -; v_call: TRBV6-5; cdr3_nt: TGTGCCAGCAGTTACGTCTCTAGCGCTCCCGGGTTCTTC; cdr3_aa: CASSYVSSAPGFF
j_call: TRBJ2-3; clone_size: -; d_call: -; v_call: TRBV19; cdr3_nt: TGTGCCAGTAGTGACAGGACGCTTGGGGATACGCAGTATTTT; cdr3_aa: CASSDRTLGDTQYF
j_call: TRBJ1-2; clone_size: -; d_call: TRBD1; v_call: TRBV25-1; cdr3_nt: TGTGCCAGCAGTGAACCTCAGGGGGTAGGTGGCTACACCTTC; cdr3_aa: CASSEPQGVGGYTF
j_call: TRBJ2-2; clone_size: -; d_call: TRBD2; v_call: TRBV7-2; cdr3_nt: TGTGCCAGCAGCTTGGGACTAGCGGGGGCCCGTGGGCTGTTTTTT; cdr3_aa: CASSLGLAGARGLFF
j_call: TRBJ1-6; clone_size: -; d_call: TRBD1; v_call: TRBV6-5; cdr3_nt: TGTGCCAGCAGTTTCCGACAGGGGGCGCGATATAGAACCCTCCACTTT; cdr3_aa: CASSFRQGARYRTLHF
j_call: TRBJ2-3; clone_size: -; d_call: TRBD2; v_call: TRBV13; cdr3_nt: TGTGCCAGCAGCTTAAAAAGCGGGGGGTTCACAGATACGCAGTATTTT; cdr3_aa: CASSLKSGGFTDTQYF
j_call: TRBJ2-2; clone_size: -; d_call: -; v_call: TRBV10-3; cdr3_nt: TGTGCCATCAGTGTCCTTCAGGGGACCGGGGAGCTGTTTTTT; cdr3_aa: CAISVLQGTGELFF
j_call: TRBJ1-5; clone_size: -; d_call: -; v_call: TRBV5-1; cdr3_nt: TGCGCCAGCAGCTTGGGAGAGGTCAATCAGCCCCAGCATTTT; cdr3_aa: CASSLGEVNQPQHF
j_call: TRBJ1-2; clone_size: -; d_call: TRBD1; v_call: TRBV28; cdr3_nt: TGTGCCAGCACCTGGGACAGACTAGTCTATGGCTACACCTTC; cdr3_aa: CASTWDRLVYGYTF
j_call: TRBJ1-6; clone_size: -; d_call: -; v_call: TRBV10-3; cdr3_nt: TGTGCCATCAAGGCTGGGAAAACGACAGAGAATAATTCACCCCTCCACTTT; cdr3_aa: CAIKAGKTTENNSPLHF
j_call: TRBJ1-4; clone_size: -; d_call: -; v_call: TRBV5-4; cdr3_nt: TGTGCCAGCAGCACCGGGGGGACATCTCAGGAAAAACTGTTTTTT; cdr3_aa: CASSTGGTSQEKLFF
j_call: TRBJ1-5; clone_size: -; d_call: -; v_call: TRBV19; cdr3_nt: TGTGCCAGTAGTACGTCCGGGGTGAGCAATCAGCCCCAGCATTTT; cdr3_aa: CASSTSGVSNQPQHF
j_call: TRBJ2-2; clone_size: -; d_call: TRBD1; v_call: TRBV7-2; cdr3_nt: TGTGCCAGCAGCTCGCCGGGACAGCCTCTCCGGGAGCTGTTTTTT; cdr3_aa: CASSSPGQPLRELFF
j_call: TRBJ2-7; clone_size: -; d_call: -; v_call: TRBV5-1; cdr3_nt: TGCGCCAGCAGCTTGGAGGTGATCTACGAGCAGTACTTC; cdr3_aa: CASSLEVIYEQYF
j_call: TRBJ1-4; clone_size: -; d_call: -; v_call: TRBV19; cdr3_nt: TGTGCCAGTACCTCGTTTGAAAGGAATGAAAAACTGTTTTTT; cdr3_aa: CASTSFERNEKLFF
j_call: TRBJ1-2; clone_size: -; d_call: -; v_call: TRBV7-9; cdr3_nt: TGTGCCAGCAGCTTAACCTCGACAGTCTCCGGCTATGGCTACACCTTC; cdr3_aa: CASSLTSTVSGYGYTF
j_call: TRBJ2-1; clone_size: -; d_call: TRBD2; v_call: TRBV7-2; cdr3_nt: TGTGCCAGCAGCTTACGCGGGGGTTCCCTCCGGAATGAGCAGTTCTTC; cdr3_aa: CASSLRGGSLRNEQFF
j_call: TRBJ1-1; clone_size: -; d_call: -; v_call: TRBV5-4; cdr3_nt: TGTGCCAGCAGCCTCGACCGTTCGGGGGCTTTCTTT; cdr3_aa: CASSLDRSGAFF
j_call: TRBJ2-6; clone_size: -; d_call: -; v_call: TRBV27; cdr3_nt: TGTGCCAGCAGTTTGATAGCTGGGGCCAACGTCCTGACTTTC; cdr3_aa: CASSLIAGANVLTF
j_call: TRBJ1-5; clone_size: -; d_call: TRBD1; v_call: TRBV12-3/TRBV12-4; cdr3_nt: TGTGCCAGCAGTTTACAGGGGGATCAGCCCCAGCATTTT; cdr3_aa: CASSLQGDQPQHF
j_call: TRBJ2-5; clone_size: once; d_call: TRBD2; v_call: TRBV28; cdr3_nt: TGTGCCAGCAGTCCTCTGGGAGCGGGGAGCAGGGAGACCCAGTACTTC; cdr3_aa: CASSPLGAGSRETQYF
j_call: TRBJ1-4; clone_size: -; d_call: -; v_call: TRBV18; cdr3_nt: TGTGCCAGCTCACAATCGTCCCCGGAAACTAATGAAAAACTGTTTTTT; cdr3_aa: CASSQSSPETNEKLFF
j_call: TRBJ1-1; clone_size: -; d_call: TRBD1; v_call: TRBV3-1/TRBV3-2; cdr3_nt: TGTGCCAGCAGCCCTCAGGGGGAAGGTGTCACTGAAGCTTTCTTT; cdr3_aa: CASSPQGEGVTEAFF
j_call: TRBJ2-2; clone_size: -; d_call: TRBD1; v_call: TRBV28; cdr3_nt: TGTGCCAGCAGCCCTCAGGGGGTGCACCTGAACACCGGGGAGCTGTTTTTT; cdr3_aa: CASSPQGVHLNTGELFF
j_call: TRBJ1-6; clone_size: -; d_call: TRBD1; v_call: TRBV6-5; cdr3_nt: TGTGCCAGCACGGGGGGGACAGACAATTCACCCCTCCACTTT; cdr3_aa: CASTGGTDNSPLHF
j_call: TRBJ2-7; clone_size: -; d_call: -; v_call: TRBV5-8; cdr3_nt: TGTGCCAGCAGCCGTAGAACCTACGAGCAGTACTTC; cdr3_aa: CASSRRTYEQYF
j_call: TRBJ1-5; clone_size: once; d_call: -; v_call: TRBV3-1/TRBV3-2; cdr3_nt: TGTGCCAGCAGCCAATCAGACAATCAGCCCCAGCATTTT; cdr3_aa: CASSQSDNQPQHF
j_call: TRBJ2-1; clone_size: -; d_call: TRBD1; v_call: TRBV29-1; cdr3_nt: TGCAGCGCGATTGACAGGGCCTCCTACAATGAGCAGTTCTTC; cdr3_aa: CSAIDRASYNEQFF
j_call: TRBJ2-1; clone_size: -; d_call: -; v_call: TRBV6-4; cdr3_nt: TGTGCCAGCAAAGAATCGGACTTGAACAATGAGCAGTTCTTC; cdr3_aa: CASKESDLNNEQFF
j_call: TRBJ1-6; clone_size: -; d_call: -; v_call: TRBV5-1; cdr3_nt: TGCGCCAGCAGCTTGACCCAAAGGGAAGGGATAGTAAAGAGCTCCTATAATTCACCCCTCCACTTT; cdr3_aa: CASSLTQREGIVKSSYNSPLHF
j_call: TRBJ1-5; clone_size: once; d_call: TRBD1; v_call: TRBV2; cdr3_nt: TGTGCCAGCAGGTGGGGACAGGGGTCGAATCAGCCCCAGCATTTT; cdr3_aa: CASRWGQGSNQPQHF
j_call: TRBJ2-1; clone_size: once; d_call: -; v_call: TRBV28; cdr3_nt: TGTGCCAGCAGTCTTGCAGGAGCTGACTACAATGAGCAGTTCTTC; cdr3_aa: CASSLAGADYNEQFF
j_call: TRBJ1-4; clone_size: -; d_call: TRBD1; v_call: TRBV30; cdr3_nt: TGTGCCTGCCGGGACAGGGGATTGAAACTGTTTTTT; cdr3_aa: CACRDRGLKLFF
j_call: TRBJ2-2; clone_size: -; d_call: TRBD1; v_call: TRBV14; cdr3_nt: TGTGCCAGCAGCCCCCGGACAGGAACGAACACCGGGGAGCTGTTTTTT; cdr3_aa: CASSPRTGTNTGELFF
j_call: TRBJ1-3; clone_size: -; d_call: -; v_call: TRBV19; cdr3_nt: TGTGCCAGTAGTCCAGGAGATGGCGGAAACACCATATATTTT; cdr3_aa: CASSPGDGGNTIYF
j_call: TRBJ1-1; clone_size: -; d_call: -; v_call: TRBV24-1; cdr3_nt: TGTGCCACCAGTGAGGGCAGTTCCACTGAAGCTTTCTTT; cdr3_aa: CATSEGSSTEAFF
j_call: TRBJ2-5; clone_size: -; d_call: -; v_call: TRBV13; cdr3_nt: TGTGCCAGCACCCATGGGGCCCCGAGGGAGACCCAGTACTTC; cdr3_aa: CASTHGAPRETQYF
j_call: TRBJ2-1; clone_size: -; d_call: -; v_call: TRBV5-8; cdr3_nt: TGTGCCAGCAGCTTGTCTTCTACCTACAATGAGCAGTTCTTC; cdr3_aa: CASSLSSTYNEQFF
j_call: TRBJ2-2; clone_size: -; d_call: -; v_call: TRBV4-2; cdr3_nt: TGTGCCAGCAGCCAGGCGGAGGGGCGAGGCACCGGGGAGCTGTTTTTT; cdr3_aa: CASSQAEGRGTGELFF
j_call: TRBJ1-2; clone_size: -; d_call: -; v_call: TRBV2; cdr3_nt: TGTGCCAGCCGGATGATCTCTCACTATGGCTACACCTTC; cdr3_aa: CASRMISHYGYTF
j_call: TRBJ2-3; clone_size: -; d_call: TRBD2; v_call: TRBV11-2; cdr3_nt: TGTGCCAGCAGCCAGGCGGGAGGAGGGCCGACAGATACGCAGTATTTT; cdr3_aa: CASSQAGGGPTDTQYF
j_call: TRBJ1-1; clone_size: -; d_call: -; v_call: TRBV11-3; cdr3_nt: TGTGCCAGCAGCTTAGGAACAGGGACGGCGGACACTGAAGCTTTCTTT; cdr3_aa: CASSLGTGTADTEAFF
j_call: TRBJ2-1; clone_size: -; d_call: -; v_call: TRBV5-1; cdr3_nt: TGCGCCAGCAGCTTGGTAGCTACACGCATAAGCTCCTACAATGAGCAGTTCTTC; cdr3_aa: CASSLVATRISSYNEQFF
j_call: TRBJ2-1; clone_size: -; d_call: -; v_call: TRBV18; cdr3_nt: TGTGCCAGCTCACCTCAGGGGGGATCCTACAATGAGCAGTTCTTC; cdr3_aa: CASSPQGGSYNEQFF
j_call: TRBJ2-7; clone_size: -; d_call: -; v_call: TRBV7-2; cdr3_nt: TGTGCCAGCAGCTTGATGGGGGGGCTCCCTTACGAGCAGTACTTC; cdr3_aa: CASSLMGGLPYEQYF
j_call: TRBJ2-1; clone_size: once; d_call: TRBD1; v_call: TRBV4-3; cdr3_nt: TGCGCCAGCAGCCAAGATGAGAGACAGGGAAGTGAGCAGTTCTTC; cdr3_aa: CASSQDERQGSEQFF
j_call: TRBJ2-3; clone_size: -; d_call: -; v_call: TRBV3-1/TRBV3-2; cdr3_nt: TGTGCCAGCAGCCAAGCGATGGTCGCGGGAACGACAGATACGCAGTATTTT; cdr3_aa: CASSQAMVAGTTDTQYF
j_call: TRBJ1-4; clone_size: -; d_call: -; v_call: TRBV3-1/TRBV3-2; cdr3_nt: TGTGCCAGCAGCCAAGAGGGAGGGCGGAATGAAAAACTGTTTTTT; cdr3_aa: CASSQEGGRNEKLFF